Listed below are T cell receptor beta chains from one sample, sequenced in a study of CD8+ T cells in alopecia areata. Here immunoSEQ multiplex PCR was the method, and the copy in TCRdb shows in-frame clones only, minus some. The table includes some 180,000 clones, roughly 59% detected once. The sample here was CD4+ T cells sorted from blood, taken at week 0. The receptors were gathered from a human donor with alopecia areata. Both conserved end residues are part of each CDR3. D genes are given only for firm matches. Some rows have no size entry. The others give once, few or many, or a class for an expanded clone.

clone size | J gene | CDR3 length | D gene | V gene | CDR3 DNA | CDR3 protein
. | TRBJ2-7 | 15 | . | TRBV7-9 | TGTGCCAGCACCTTTAGTGACAGGTCTTCCGCCGAGCAGTACTTC | CASTFSDRSSAEQYF
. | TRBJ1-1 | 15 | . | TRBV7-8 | TGTGCCAGCAGCTTATTTCCGGGGGCAACCACTGAAGCTTTCTTT | CASSLFPGATTEAFF
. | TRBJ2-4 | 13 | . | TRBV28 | TGTGCCAGCAGTGTGGGAGCCAAAAACATTCAGTACTTC | CASSVGAKNIQYF
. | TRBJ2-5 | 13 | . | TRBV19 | TGTGCCAGTACCACGGACGCGGGAGAGACCCAGTACTTC | CASTTDAGETQYF
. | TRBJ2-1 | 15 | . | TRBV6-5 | TGTGCCAGCAGGGACCCGACTGGCCTCTACAATGAGCAGTTCTTC | CASRDPTGLYNEQFF
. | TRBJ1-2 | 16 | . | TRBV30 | TGTGCCTGGAGTCACACTACCATGGGCCCTAGAGGAGGCTACACCTTC | CAWSHTTMGPRGGYTF
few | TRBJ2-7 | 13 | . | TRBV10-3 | TGTGCCATCAAGGAGGGGCCCACCTACGAGCAGTACTTC | CAIKEGPTYEQYF
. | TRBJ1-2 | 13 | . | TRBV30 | TGTGCCTGGAGGTCGGAAGCTAACTATGGCTACACCTTC | CAWRSEANYGYTF
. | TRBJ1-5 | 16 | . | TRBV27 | TGTGCCAGCAGTTTATCCTCGACGGTTAGCAATCAGCCCCAGCATTTT | CASSLSSTVSNQPQHF
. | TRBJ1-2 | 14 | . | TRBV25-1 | TGTGCCAGCAGTGTCCGAGGGGGGCCCGGCGGCTACACCTTC | CASSVRGGPGGYTF
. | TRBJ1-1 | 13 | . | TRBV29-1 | TGCAGCGTTGAAAGGCGGATGAACACTGAAGCTTTCTTT | CSVERRMNTEAFF
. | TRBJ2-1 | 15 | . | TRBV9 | TGTGCCAGCAGCGTAGCATTAGCGGACTACAATGAGCAGTTCTTC | CASSVALADYNEQFF
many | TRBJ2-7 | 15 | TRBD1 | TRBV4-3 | TGCGCCAGCAGCCATACAAGACAGGGGAACTACGAGCAGTACTTC | CASSHTRQGNYEQYF
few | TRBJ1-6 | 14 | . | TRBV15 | TGTGCCACCGGAGGGGGGGACTATAATTCACCCCTCCACTTT | CATGGGDYNSPLHF
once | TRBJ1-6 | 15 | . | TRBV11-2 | TGTGCCAGCAGCCGGAACCCCGACTATAATTCACCCCTCCACTTT | CASSRNPDYNSPLHF
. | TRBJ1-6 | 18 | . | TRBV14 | TGTGCCAGCAGCGCGATCCCGTTCAGTGGTTTAGGAAATTCACCCCTCCACTTT | CASSAIPFSGLGNSPLHF
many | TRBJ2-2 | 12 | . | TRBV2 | TGTGCCAGCAGTGTGGGGACCGGGGAGCTGTTTTTT | CASSVGTGELFF
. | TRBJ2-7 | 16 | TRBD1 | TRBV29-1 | TGCAGCGTCTCAAGACCCGGGGACAGGGGCTACTACGAGCAGTACTTC | CSVSRPGDRGYYEQYF
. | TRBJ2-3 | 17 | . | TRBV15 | TGTGCCACCAGCAGAGGCTACCGGGAGCAAGACACAGATACGCAGTATTTT | CATSRGYREQDTDTQYF
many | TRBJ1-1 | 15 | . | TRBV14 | TGTGCCAGCAGCCCATCCGGGAATACGGGACCTGAAGCTTTCTTT | CASSPSGNTGPEAFF
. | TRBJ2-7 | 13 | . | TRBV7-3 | TGTGCCAGCAGCTTGGGACTTGGCTACGAGCAGTACTTC | CASSLGLGYEQYF
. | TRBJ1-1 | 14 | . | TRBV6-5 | TGTGCCAGCAGTTATCAGGGGCGGGTGACTGAAGCTTTCTTT | CASSYQGRVTEAFF
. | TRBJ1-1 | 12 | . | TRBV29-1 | TGCAGCGTTGAAGGGGGCAGAACTGAAGCTTTCTTT | CSVEGGRTEAFF
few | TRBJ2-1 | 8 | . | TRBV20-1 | TGCAGTGCTGCCCCACAGTTCTTC | CSAAPQFF
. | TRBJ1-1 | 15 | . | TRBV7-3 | TGTGCCAGCAGCTTAGAGGGCCTAGGGAACACTGAAGCTTTCTTT | CASSLEGLGNTEAFF
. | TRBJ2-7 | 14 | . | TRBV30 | TGTGCCTGGAGTGTATCGGGGGCGCGTGACGAGCAGTACTTC | CAWSVSGARDEQYF
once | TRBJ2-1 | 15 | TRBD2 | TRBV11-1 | TGTGCCAGCAGCCCGGGACTAGCGGGGTACAATGAGCAGTTCTTC | CASSPGLAGYNEQFF
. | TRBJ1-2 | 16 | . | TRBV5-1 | TGCGCCAGCAGCCCCCGGGGGCAGGTGGCGGGAGGTGGCTACACCTTC | CASSPRGQVAGGGYTF
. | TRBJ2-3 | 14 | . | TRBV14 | TGTGCCAGCAGTCGCCTTGTGGGCACAGATACGCAGTATTTT | CASSRLVGTDTQYF
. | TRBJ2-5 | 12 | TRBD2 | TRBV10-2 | TGCGCCAGCATGCTAGCGGGAGAGACCCAGTACTTC | CASMLAGETQYF
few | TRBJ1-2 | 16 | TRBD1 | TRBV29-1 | TGCAGCGTTGAAAGCCCGTCGGACAGGGCCCCCGGGGGCTACACCTTC | CSVESPSDRAPGGYTF
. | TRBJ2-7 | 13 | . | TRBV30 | TGTGCCTGGAGTTCCCGTACTAGCAGCGAGCAGTACTTC | CAWSSRTSSEQYF
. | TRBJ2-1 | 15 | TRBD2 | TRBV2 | TGTGCCAGCAGTGATAGGCTAGCGGGGGGTGGTGAGCAGTTCTTC | CASSDRLAGGGEQFF
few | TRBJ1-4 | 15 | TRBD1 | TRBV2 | TGTGCCAGCAGTGCAAACAGGGGACCTAATGAAAAACTGTTTTTT | CASSANRGPNEKLFF
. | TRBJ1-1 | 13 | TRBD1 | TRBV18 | TGTGCCAGCTCATCCGGGACAGGGACTGAAGCTTTCTTT | CASSSGTGTEAFF
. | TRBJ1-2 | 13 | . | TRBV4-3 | TGCGCCAGCAGCCAAGATGGGGCAGGCGGCTACACCTTC | CASSQDGAGGYTF
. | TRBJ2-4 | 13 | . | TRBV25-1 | TGTGCCAGCTTGGGTGTTGGCTCGAACATTCAGTACTTC | CASLGVGSNIQYF
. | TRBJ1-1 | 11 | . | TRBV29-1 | TGCTCCGAGCGCCTGAACACTGAAGCTTTCTTT | CSERLNTEAFF
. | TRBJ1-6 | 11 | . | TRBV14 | TGTGCCAGCAGCCAGGGTTCACCCCTCCACTTT | CASSQGSPLHF
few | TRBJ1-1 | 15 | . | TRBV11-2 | TGTGCCAGCAGCCTAACTAATGTTCATCTTTGGGAAGCTTTCTTT | CASSLTNVHLWEAFF
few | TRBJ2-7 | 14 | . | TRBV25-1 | TGTGCCAGCACTCCATCAGGGAGGTCCTACGAGCAGTACTTC | CASTPSGRSYEQYF
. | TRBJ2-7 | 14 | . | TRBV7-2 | TGTGCCAGCAGCACCCCGGGGACCTCCTACGAGCAGTACTTC | CASSTPGTSYEQYF